A selection of T cell receptor beta chains follows, all from one sample in a study of T cells in Graves' hyperthyroidism and ophthalmopathy. TCRdb re-called the multiplex PCR reads through MiXCR, storing one row per CDR3 protein. The repertoire has 200,000 to 250,000 distinct CDR3 sequences, less than 20% of them found once; the top ten carry 53%. Sequenced material: blood. Receptors were obtained from a woman between 45 and 65 years old with Graves' hyperthyroidism. The CDR3 runs from the conserved cysteine through the conserved F or W. The D gene is left open where the match is weak. Clone size is shown for a subset of rows, as once, few, many or a class of expanded clone.

V gene	clone size	D gene	J gene	CDR3 protein	CDR3 DNA
TRBV6-1	many	NA	TRBJ1-1	CASSSGRENTEAFF	TGTGCCAGCAGTAGTGGGAGGGAGAACACTGAAGCTTTCTTT
TRBV15	few	TRBD1	TRBJ1-2	CATSRAWVTGQDNYGYTF	TGTGCCACCAGCAGAGCTTGGGTGACAGGGCAGGATAACTATGGCTACACCTTC
TRBV6-1	many	NA	TRBJ1-2	CASSESGRRGYTF	TGTGCCAGCAGTGAATCTGGGAGGCGCGGCTACACCTTC
TRBV20-1	many	TRBD1	TRBJ1-3	CSAQDRVTAGNTIYF	TGCAGTGCTCAGGACAGGGTGACGGCCGGAAACACCATATATTTT
TRBV28	few	TRBD1	TRBJ1-5	CASSFMGQGAINQPQHF	TGTGCCAGCAGTTTTATGGGGCAGGGGGCTATCAATCAGCCCCAGCATTTT
TRBV20-1	NA	NA	TRBJ2-2	CSAESDVDTGELFF	TGCAGTGCTGAATCGGACGTGGACACCGGGGAGCTGTTTTTT
TRBV30	many	NA	TRBJ1-1	CAWSVGSDTEAFF	TGTGCCTGGAGTGTGGGGTCGGACACTGAAGCTTTCTTT
TRBV20-1	many	NA	TRBJ2-1	CSALHDKQFF	TGCAGTGCTCTCCACGATAAGCAGTTCTTC
TRBV14	few	NA	TRBJ2-7	CASSGAVYKQYF	TGTGCCAGCTCTGGGGCAGTTTACAAGCAGTACTTC
TRBV5-5	many	NA	TRBJ1-2	CASSLVVTPYGYTF	TGTGCCAGCAGCTTGGTTGTGACACCCTATGGCTACACCTTC
TRBV27	many	NA	TRBJ1-2	CASSPTTSYLDYGYTF	TGTGCCAGCAGTCCAACTACCAGCTATTTGGACTATGGCTACACCTTC
TRBV10-3	few	TRBD2	TRBJ2-1	CAISDAPTSGLNEQFF	TGTGCCATCAGTGATGCCCCGACTAGCGGCCTCAATGAGCAGTTCTTC
TRBV6-1	few	NA	TRBJ2-1	CASSAHYNEQFF	TGTGCCAGCAGTGCTCACTACAATGAGCAGTTCTTC
TRBV5-4	many	TRBD2	TRBJ2-7	CASSRPYSGDEQYF	TGTGCCAGCAGCCGACCCTATAGCGGGGATGAGCAGTACTTC
TRBV20-1	NA	NA	TRBJ2-7	CSARSGTAPYEQYF	TGCAGTGCTAGATCCGGGACTGCCCCCTACGAGCAGTACTTC
TRBV20-1	many	NA	TRBJ1-5	CSARGRWGPRMNQPQHF	TGCAGTGCTAGAGGGCGGTGGGGACCCAGAATGAATCAGCCCCAGCATTTT
TRBV6-4	NA	NA	TRBJ1-1	CASSVKLNTEAFF	TGTGCCAGCAGTGTAAAACTGAACACTGAAGCTTTCTTT
TRBV28	NA	TRBD1	TRBJ1-6	CASRGGQGSGSPLHF	TGTGCCAGCAGGGGGGGACAGGGGAGTGGGTCACCCCTCCACTTT
TRBV3-1	few	TRBD2	TRBJ2-7	CASSHSSGREYEQYF	TGTGCCAGCAGCCACTCTAGCGGGAGGGAGTACGAGCAGTACTTC
TRBV11-3	many	NA	TRBJ2-2	CASSLLDRYTGELFF	TGTGCCAGCAGCCTGCTGGACAGATACACCGGGGAGCTGTTTTTT
TRBV27	many	NA	TRBJ2-7	CASSLTGLGYEQYF	TGTGCCAGCAGTTTAACTGGGCTAGGATACGAGCAGTACTTC
TRBV6-1	many	TRBD2	TRBJ2-1	CASSPRVAGQGEQFF	TGTGCCAGCAGCCCCAGGGTAGCGGGGCAGGGTGAGCAGTTCTTC
TRBV7-3	NA	NA	TRBJ1-2	CASSTGHQGGYTF	TGTGCCAGCAGCACAGGACATCAAGGCGGCTACACCTTC
TRBV5-6	many	NA	TRBJ2-5	CASSFWGRETQYF	TGTGCCAGCAGCTTCTGGGGGCGGGAGACCCAGTACTTC
TRBV11-2	NA	TRBD1	TRBJ1-1	CASSQRQGEAFF	TGTGCCAGCAGCCAGCGACAGGGGGAAGCTTTCTTT
TRBV30	once	TRBD1	TRBJ2-1	CAWSAIPGTGKNNEQFF	TGTGCCTGGAGCGCTATTCCCGGGACAGGGAAAAACAATGAGCAGTTCTTC
TRBV29-1	many	TRBD2	TRBJ2-7	CSVLPTSVSEQYF	TGCAGCGTCCTCCCGACTAGCGTCAGCGAGCAGTACTTC
TRBV7-9	few	TRBD1	TRBJ2-1	CASSFVSGTGLFF	TGTGCCAGCAGCTTTGTGAGTGGGACAGGGCTGTTCTTC
TRBV29-1	few	NA	TRBJ2-7	CSGVPDSYPYEQYF	TGCAGCGGTGTCCCGGACAGCTACCCCTACGAGCAGTACTTC
TRBV19	NA	NA	TRBJ1-1	CAGRRTDTEAFF	TGTGCCGGACGACGGACAGACACTGAAGCTTTCTTT